One T cell receptor (beta chain) is described in this entry. These data come from a study of shared clonotypes between healthy human individuals. Study at large: CD4 naive and CD4 memory each took three plates per donor, while CD8 naive took two and CD8 memory one.

A CD45RA+ naive subset and a CD45RA-negative memory subset were split from CD4+ cells. This table comes from immunoSEQ multiplex PCR, and its TCRdb copy is limited to in-frame clones, with some not included. Of nearly 1,000,000 clones in the sample, around three quarters were seen once. This clonotype was sampled from a man younger than 35 in good health. The sample consisted of memory CD4+ T cells sorted from blood. Noted subset: CD45RA-negative fraction.

The CDR3 sequence is CASRPGIADTQYF. The DNA for the CDR3 is TGTGCCAGCAGACCCGGGATCGCAGATACGCAGTATTTT. The chain employs TRBV18 and TRBJ2-3; perhaps TRBD2 as D (5 bases). The V gene lost 8 bases and the J gene lost 4 bases, with 13 bases spanning the gap. Per germline, CDR1 KGHSH and CDR2 LQKENI. The CDR3 extends over 13 amino acids.